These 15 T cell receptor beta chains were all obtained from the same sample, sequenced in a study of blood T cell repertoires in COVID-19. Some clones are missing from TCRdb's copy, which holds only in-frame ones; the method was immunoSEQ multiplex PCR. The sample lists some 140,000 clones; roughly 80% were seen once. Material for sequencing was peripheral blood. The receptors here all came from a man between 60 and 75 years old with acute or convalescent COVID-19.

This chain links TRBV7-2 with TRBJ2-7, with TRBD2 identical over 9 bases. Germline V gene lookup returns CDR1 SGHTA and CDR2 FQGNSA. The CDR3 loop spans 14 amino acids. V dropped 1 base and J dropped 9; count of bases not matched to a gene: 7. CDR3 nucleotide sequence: TGTGCCAGCAGCTTAGACGGACTAGCGAAACGGCAGTACTTC. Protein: CASSLDGLAKRQYF.

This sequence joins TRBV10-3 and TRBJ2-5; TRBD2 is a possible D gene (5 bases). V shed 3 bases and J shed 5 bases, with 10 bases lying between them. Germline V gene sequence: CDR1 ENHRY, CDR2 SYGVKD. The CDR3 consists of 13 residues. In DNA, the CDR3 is TGTGCCATCAGTGAAATAGCGCGGGAGACCCAGTACTTC. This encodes CAISEIARETQYF.

The CDR3 loop is CASSVRGHRTDTQYF. Here the CDR3 DNA reads TGTGCCAGCAGCGTACGAGGACACCGCACAGATACGCAGTATTTT. The chain uses TRBV9 and TRBJ2-3, with D possibly TRBD1 on 5 matching bases. The CDR3 extends over 15 amino acids. V was shortened by 1 base and J by 1 base, with 10 bases between the two germline ends. Germline CDR1 and CDR2: SGDLS and YYNGEE.

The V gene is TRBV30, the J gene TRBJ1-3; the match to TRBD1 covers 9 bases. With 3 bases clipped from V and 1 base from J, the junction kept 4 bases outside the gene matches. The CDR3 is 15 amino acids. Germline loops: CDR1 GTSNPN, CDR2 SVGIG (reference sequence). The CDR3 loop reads CAWRGTGWSGNTIYF. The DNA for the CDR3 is TGTGCCTGGAGGGGGACAGGGTGGTCTGGAAACACCATATATTTT. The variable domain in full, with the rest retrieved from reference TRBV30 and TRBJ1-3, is SQTIHQWPATLVQPVGSPLSLECTVEGTSNPNLYWYRQAAGRGLQLLFYSVGIGQISSEVPQNLSASRPQDRQFILSSKKLLLSDSGFYLCAWRGTGWSGNTIYFGEGSWLTVV.

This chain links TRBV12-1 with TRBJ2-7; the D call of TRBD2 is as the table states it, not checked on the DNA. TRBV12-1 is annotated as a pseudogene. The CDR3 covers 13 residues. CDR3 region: CASSFRSSYEQYF. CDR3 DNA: TGTGCCAGCAGCTTCCGTTCCTCCTACGAGCAGTACTTC.

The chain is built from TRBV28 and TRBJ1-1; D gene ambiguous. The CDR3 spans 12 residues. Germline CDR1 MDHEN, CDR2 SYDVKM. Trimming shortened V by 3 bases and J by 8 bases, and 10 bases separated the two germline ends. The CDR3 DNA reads TGTGCCAGCAGTTTGGGCGTGTTCGAAGCTTTCTTT. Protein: CASSLGVFEAFF.

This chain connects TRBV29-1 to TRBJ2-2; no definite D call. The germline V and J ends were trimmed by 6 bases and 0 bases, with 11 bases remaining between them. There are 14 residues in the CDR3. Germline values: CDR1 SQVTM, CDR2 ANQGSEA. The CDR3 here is CSVSPGPNTGELFF. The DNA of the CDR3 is TGCAGCGTCTCCCCCGGTCCGAACACCGGGGAGCTGTTTTTT.

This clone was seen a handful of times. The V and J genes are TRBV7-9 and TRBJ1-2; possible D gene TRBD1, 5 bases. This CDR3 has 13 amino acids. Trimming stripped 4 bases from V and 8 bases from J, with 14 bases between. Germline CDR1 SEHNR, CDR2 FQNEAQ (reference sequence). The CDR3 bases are TGTGCCAGCAGCTCGGGGCGGGGGGTCGGCTACACCTTC. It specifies CASSSGRGVGYTF.

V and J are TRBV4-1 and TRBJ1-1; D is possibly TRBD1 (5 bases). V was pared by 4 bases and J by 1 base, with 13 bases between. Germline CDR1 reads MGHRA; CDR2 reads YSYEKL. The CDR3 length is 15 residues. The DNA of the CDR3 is TGCGCCAGCAGCCCAGCGGGGCGGAGGAACACTGAAGCTTTCTTT. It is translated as CASSPAGRRNTEAFF.

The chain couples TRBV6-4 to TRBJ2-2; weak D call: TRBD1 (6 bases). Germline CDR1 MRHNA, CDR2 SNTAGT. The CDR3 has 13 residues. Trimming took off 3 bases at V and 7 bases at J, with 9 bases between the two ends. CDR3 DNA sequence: TGTGCCAGCAGTGATGGGGGCAACGGGGAGCTGTTTTTT. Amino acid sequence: CASSDGGNGELFF.

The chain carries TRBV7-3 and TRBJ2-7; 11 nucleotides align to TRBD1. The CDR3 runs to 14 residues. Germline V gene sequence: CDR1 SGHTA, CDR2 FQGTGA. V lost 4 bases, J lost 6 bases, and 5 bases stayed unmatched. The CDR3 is CASSSGQGASEQYF. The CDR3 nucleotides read TGTGCCAGCAGCTCCGGACAGGGGGCGTCCGAGCAGTACTTC.

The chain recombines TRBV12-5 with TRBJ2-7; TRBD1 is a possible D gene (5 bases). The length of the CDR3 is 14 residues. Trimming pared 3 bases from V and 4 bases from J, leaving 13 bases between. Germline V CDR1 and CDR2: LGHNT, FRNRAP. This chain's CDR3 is CASGFDSSPYEQYF. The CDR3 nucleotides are TGTGCTAGTGGTTTTGACAGCTCTCCATACGAGCAGTACTTC.

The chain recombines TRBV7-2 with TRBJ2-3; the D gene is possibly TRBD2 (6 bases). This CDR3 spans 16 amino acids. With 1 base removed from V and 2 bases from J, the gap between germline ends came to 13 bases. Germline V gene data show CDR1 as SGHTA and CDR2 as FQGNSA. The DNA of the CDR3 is TGTGCCAGCAGCTTAGGTGGGACTTTAATCACAGATACGCAGTATTTT. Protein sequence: CASSLGGTLITDTQYF.

Written as DNA, the CDR3 is TGTGCCAGCAGTTACGAGGGCCGAGGGACTGAAGCTTTCTTT. It is translated as CASSYEGRGTEAFF. The chain combines TRBV6-6 with TRBJ1-1; D gene ambiguous. CDR3 size: 14 residues. V lost 2 bases to trimming and J lost 5 bases, with 12 bases between them. Germline CDR1 is MNHNY and CDR2 is SVGAGI (reference sequence).

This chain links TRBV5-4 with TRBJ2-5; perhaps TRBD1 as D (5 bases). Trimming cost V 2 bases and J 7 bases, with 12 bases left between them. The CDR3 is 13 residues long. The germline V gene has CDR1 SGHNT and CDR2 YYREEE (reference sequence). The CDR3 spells CASSLYQGGTQYF. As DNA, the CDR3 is TGTGCCAGCAGCTTATACCAGGGTGGGACCCAGTACTTC.